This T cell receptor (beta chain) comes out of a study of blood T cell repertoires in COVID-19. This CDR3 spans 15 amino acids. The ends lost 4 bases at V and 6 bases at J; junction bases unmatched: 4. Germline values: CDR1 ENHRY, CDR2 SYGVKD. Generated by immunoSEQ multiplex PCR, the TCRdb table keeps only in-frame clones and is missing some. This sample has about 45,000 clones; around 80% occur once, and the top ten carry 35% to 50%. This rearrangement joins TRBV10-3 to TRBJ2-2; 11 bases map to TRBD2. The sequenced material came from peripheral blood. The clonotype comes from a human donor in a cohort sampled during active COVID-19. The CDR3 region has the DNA TGTGCCATCAGTGGTTCGACTAGCGGGGCCGGGGAGCTGTTTTTT. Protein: CAISGSTSGAGELFF.